The 29 T cell receptor beta chains in this list originate from one sample, sequenced in a study of blood T cells in healthy people across ages. PCR was performed a second time for 7 to 11 cycles using a sample-barcoded 5' primer and a J-beta primer mix. TCRdb independently ran MiXCR on the 5' RACE reads; one entry per CDR3 protein. The sample has roughly 1,700,000 distinct CDR3 sequences, roughly 28% seen once; the top ten hold less than 9.5%. Sequenced input: blood. These receptors were collected from a woman between 25 and 40 years old in good health.

This clonotype was counted at least ten times. The chain uses TRBV12-3 or TRBV12-4 and TRBJ2-7, with 8 positions matching TRBD2. The CDR3 sequence is 14 residues long. V lost 6 bases to trimming and J lost 7 bases; unmatched junction nucleotides: 11. In nucleotides, the CDR3 is TGTGCCAGCAGAGCCGAGCGGGGGTATGCTGAGCAGTACTTC. This sequence encodes CASRAERGYAEQYF.

The chain employs TRBV6-1 and TRBJ1-5; D is possibly TRBD1 (5 bases). CDR1 is MNHNS and CDR2 is SASEGT in the germline V gene. V lost 11 bases and J 0 bases, leaving 14 bases between the germline ends. The CDR3 loop spans 14 amino acids. DNA of the CDR3: TGTGCCGTGAACCGGGGGGATAGCAATCAGCCCCAGCATTTT. Its protein product is CAVNRGDSNQPQHF.

The J gene is TRBJ2-3, the V gene TRBV5-1; the match to TRBD2 covers 8 bases. Germline V gene lookup returns CDR1 SGHRS and CDR2 YFSETQ. V gave up 0 bases and J gave up 1 base; unmatched junction bases: 10. This CDR3 contains 18 residues. DNA for the CDR3: TGCGCCAGCAGCTTGGGTGTTAATTGGCGGGGGGGCACAGATACGCAGTATTTT. Its protein product is CASSLGVNWRGGTDTQYF.

The chain has TRBV6-2 or TRBV6-3 and TRBJ2-7; 8 bases align to TRBD1. Germline lookup yields CDR1 MNHEY and CDR2 SVGEGT. This CDR3 spans 14 amino acids. V was pared by 6 bases and J by 4 bases, with 8 bases of the junction left unmatched. The DNA for the CDR3 is TGTGCCAGCAGGATATGGACAGGGAGGTACGAGCAGTACTTC. This codes for CASRIWTGRYEQYF.

This clonotype was detected a few times. V and J are TRBV25-1 and TRBJ2-1, with TRBD2 identical over 10 bases. The ends lost 8 bases at V and 1 base at J; junction bases unmatched: 8. This CDR3 contains 16 residues. Germline CDR1 MGHDK, CDR2 SYGVNS. The CDR3 bases are TGTGCCAGCCAAGCGGGAGGGCCATGGTCCTACAATGAGCAGTTCTTC. Residues: CASQAGGPWSYNEQFF. Drawing the rest from reference TRBV25-1 and TRBJ2-1, the complete variable domain is EADIYQTPRYLVIGTGKKITLECSQTMGHDKMYWYQQDPGMELHLIHYSYGVNSTEKGDLSSESTVSRIRTEHFPLTLESARPSHTSQYLCASQAGGPWSYNEQFFGPGTRLTVL.

This clonotype came up many times. An end of the junction differs from the germline gene, which may be a read error. V is TRBV5-1 and J is TRBJ2-1; tentative D call: TRBD1 (6 bases). The germline gives CDR1 SGHRS, CDR2 YFSETQ. The CDR3 sequence is 14 residues long. For the CDR3, the DNA is TGTGCCAGCAGTTCAGGGGATAGTTACAATGAGCAGTTCTTC. Residues: CASSSGDSYNEQFF. The complete variable domain, with remaining parts taken from reference TRBV5-1 and TRBJ2-1, reads KAGVTQTPRYLIKTRGQQVTLSCSPISGHRSVSWYQQTPGQGLQFLFEYFSETQRNKGNFPGRFSGRQFSNSRSEMNVSTLELGDSALYLCASSSGDSYNEQFFGPGTRLTVL.

About this clonotype itself: Just one base apart from a much larger clone, this may be a read error. CDR3 bases: TGCAGCGCTGAAGAGAGAGCTGGCTACACCTTC. It codes for CSAEERAGYTF. The J gene is TRBJ1-2, the V gene TRBV29-1, with D unresolved. CDR3 length: 11 amino acids. Germline values: CDR1 SQVTM, CDR2 ANQGSEA. The whole variable domain, remainder taken from reference TRBV29-1 and TRBJ1-2, is SAVISQKPSRDICQRGTSLTIQCQVDSQVTMMFWYRQQPGQSLTLIATANQGSEATYESGFVIDKFPISRPNLTFSTLTVSNMSPEDSSIYLCSAEERAGYTFGSGTRLTVV.

This clonotype was counted only a few times. This CDR3 is CASSFDKGVSPLHF. The CDR3 nucleotides read TGTGCCAGCAGTTTTGACAAGGGCGTTTCACCCCTCCACTTT. The gene calls are TRBV2 and TRBJ1-6; D is uncertain. The V end lost 5 bases, the J end lost 9 bases, and 14 bases lay between the germline ends. Germline-derived CDR1 and CDR2 are SNHLY and FYNNEI. This CDR3 spans 14 amino acids.

The genes are TRBV10-2 and TRBJ1-1; D uncertain. The CDR3 consists of 14 residues. V lost 7 bases to trimming and J lost 10 bases, with 22 bases between them. Germline CDR1 reads WSHSY; CDR2 reads SAAADI. In DNA, the CDR3 is TGCGCCAGCACCCAAGAAGGGCAGGTCAAACGAGCTTTCTTT. Protein sequence: CASTQEGQVKRAFF.

The table lists this clonotype with a few counts. The chain links TRBV7-2 to TRBJ2-7, with 12 bases that match TRBD2. V dropped 4 bases and J dropped 7; count of bases not matched to a gene: 11. Germline lookup yields CDR1 SGHTA and CDR2 FQGNSA. CDR3 length equals 16 residues. The CDR3 here is CASSSLAGGPRGEQYF. The CDR3 bases are TGTGCCAGCAGCTCTCTAGCGGGAGGGCCGAGAGGGGAGCAGTACTTC.

At least ten counts were recorded for this clonotype. A junction end diverges from the germline sequence, so it may reflect a read error. The chain combines TRBV27 with TRBJ2-1; the D is unclear. The CDR3 is 12 amino acids. In germline, CDR1 is MNHEY, CDR2 SMNVEV (reference sequence). In DNA form, the CDR3 reads TGTCCCAGCAGTTTACCCGACAATGAGCAGTTCTTC. Residues: CPSSLPDNEQFF.

This chain links TRBV27 with TRBJ2-4, with 9 nucleotides matching TRBD1. Germline V gene lookup returns CDR1 MNHEY and CDR2 SMNVEV (reference sequence). V shed 5 bases, J shed 5 bases, and the junction held 13 bases outside the gene matches. The length of the CDR3 is 17 residues. The CDR3 region is CASSPLGTGRRENIQYF. CDR3 in DNA: TGTGCCAGCAGTCCTCTTGGGACAGGGCGAAGGGAAAACATTCAGTACTTC.

This clonotype was seen a few times. The chain joins TRBV19 to TRBJ2-3; TRBD2 aligns across 9 bases. This CDR3 is built from 15 residues. The germline gives CDR1 LNHDA, CDR2 SQIVND (reference sequence). Trimming removed 8 bases from V and 3 bases from J; junction bases left unmatched: 9. Here the CDR3 DNA reads TGTGCCAGTGGCCCCTCGGCGGGAGGGACAGATACGCAGTATTTT. Protein: CASGPSAGGTDTQYF.

This clonotype was seen once. The junction departs from germline at one end; a sequencing error may be responsible. The chain couples TRBV18 to TRBJ1-2; D is ambiguous. The CDR3 sequence is 13 residues long. Germline V gene data show CDR1 as KGHSH and CDR2 as LQKENI. CDR3 sequence reads: CAGSPFGTYGYTF. The CDR3 DNA reads TGTGCCGGCTCACCCTTCGGAACCTATGGCTACACCTTC.

The chain is built from TRBV30 and TRBJ2-5; 10 nucleotides agree with TRBD1. The ends lost 1 base at V and 6 bases at J; junction bases unmatched: 2. This CDR3 is built from 13 residues. Looked up from germline, CDR1 is GTSNPN and CDR2 is SVGIG (reference sequence). The CDR3 DNA reads as TGTGCCTGGAGTGGACAGGGGGCCCAGACCCAGTACTTC. Residues: CAWSGQGAQTQYF.

The DNA for the CDR3 is TGTGCCAGCAGGCCAGACCCCACCGGGGAGCTGTTTTTT. Protein product: CASRPDPTGELFF. The rearrangement joins TRBV7-3 to TRBJ2-2, with D hard to call. The CDR3 length is 13 residues. Per the germline V gene, CDR1 is SGHTA and CDR2 is FQGTGA. The V gene lost 6 bases and the J gene lost 4 bases, with 9 bases spanning the gap.

This sequence joins TRBV20-1 and TRBJ1-6, with TRBD1 as a possible D gene (6 bases). The germline V gene has CDR1 DFQATT and CDR2 SNEGSKA (reference sequence). V was trimmed by 0 bases and J by 8 bases, leaving 14 bases between them. This CDR3 is 15 amino acids long. The CDR3: CSAREGRGAYSPLHF. DNA for the CDR3: TGCAGTGCTAGAGAGGGGAGGGGGGCCTATTCACCCCTCCACTTT.

J is TRBJ2-7 and V is TRBV5-1; D unclear. The V gene's germline CDR1 is SGHRS and CDR2 YFSETQ. The CDR3 has 12 amino acids. V lost 5 bases and J 6 bases, leaving 12 bases between the germline ends. The CDR3 coding sequence is TGCGCCAGCAGACTCGACTTAGGCGAGCAGTACTTC. This encodes CASRLDLGEQYF.

This clonotype was observed a handful of times. The chain uses TRBV5-1 and TRBJ2-5, with 12 bases identical to TRBD2. Germline values: CDR1 SGHRS, CDR2 YFSETQ. This CDR3 spans 14 amino acids. Trimming at V came to 1 base and at J to 11 bases, leaving 6 bases not matched to a gene. CDR3 bases: TGCGCCAGCAGCTTGACTAGCGGGAGGAATGAGCAGTACTTC. It encodes CASSLTSGRNEQYF. The whole variable domain, remainder taken from reference TRBV5-1 and TRBJ2-5, is KAGVTQTPRYLIKTRGQQVTLSCSPISGHRSVSWYQQTPGQGLQFLFEYFSETQRNKGNFPGRFSGRQFSNSRSEMNVSTLELGDSALYLCASSLTSGRNEQYFGPGTRLLVL.

This clonotype appeared a few times. This chain joins TRBV7-9 and TRBJ1-5; D call uncertain. In germline, CDR1 is SEHNR, CDR2 FQNEAQ (reference sequence). The CDR3 sequence is 15 residues long. The germline V and J ends were trimmed by 4 bases and 2 bases, with 12 bases remaining between them. The CDR3 region has the DNA TGTGCCAGCAGCTCGTCGGGCTGGGGCAATCAGCCCCAGCATTTT. Its protein is CASSSSGWGNQPQHF. Full variable domain (outside the CDR3, taken from reference TRBV7-9 and TRBJ1-5): DTGVSQNPRHKITKRGQNVTFRCDPISEHNRLYWYRQTLGQGPEFLTYFQNEAQLEKSRLLSDRFSAERPKGSFSTLEIQRTEQGDSAMYLCASSSSGWGNQPQHFGDGTRLSIL.

This clonotype was seen more than once but under ten times. The rearrangement links TRBV5-1 to TRBJ1-2; TRBD1 matches 8 bases. Germline values: CDR1 SGHRS, CDR2 YFSETQ. CDR3 size: 17 residues. Trimming cost V 3 bases and J 5 bases; bases outside gene matches: 15. CDR3 sequence (DNA): TGCGCCAGCAGCTCCGCTTCTGGCCCTACAGGGGGGTATGGCTACACCTTC. This translates into CASSSASGPTGGYGYTF.

This clonotype has only a few counts. The chain joins TRBV3-1 to TRBJ2-7; D not resolved. The CDR3 consists of 16 residues. Germline V gene lookup returns CDR1 LGHDT and CDR2 YNNKEL (reference sequence). Trimming took 0 bases from V and 6 from J, leaving 18 bases between them. CDR3 amino acids: CASSQDSLDGFFEQYF. In DNA form, the CDR3 reads TGTGCCAGCAGCCAAGATTCTCTGGACGGGTTTTTCGAGCAGTACTTC.

A single count supports this clonotype. The chain carries TRBV5-1 and TRBJ1-1; tentative D call: TRBD1 (5 bases). The CDR3 loop spans 15 amino acids. CDR1 is SGHRS, CDR2 YFSETQ, per germline. Trimming pared 7 bases from V and 1 base from J, leaving 17 bases between. CDR3 sequence reads: CASSPGRLKNTEAFF. The DNA for the CDR3 is TGCGCCAGCTCCCCGGGACGCCTTAAGAACACTGAAGCTTTCTTT.

Remarks on this clonotype: A much larger clone lies one base from this, so it may be a read error. V is TRBV7-9 and J is TRBJ1-4; no definite D call. Per germline, CDR1 SEHNR and CDR2 FQNEAQ (reference sequence). There are 13 residues in the CDR3. The germline V and J ends were trimmed by 7 bases and 0 bases, with 6 bases remaining between them. Here the CDR3 DNA reads TGTGCCAGCACCCTTGCAACTAATGAAAAACTGTTTTTT. Translation gives CASTLATNEKLFF. The full variable domain, completed using reference TRBV7-9 and TRBJ1-4, is DTGVSQNPRHKITKRGQNVTFRCDPISEHNRLYWYRQTLGQGPEFLTYFQNEAQLEKSRLLSDRFSAERPKGSFSTLEIQRTEQGDSAMYLCASTLATNEKLFFGSGTQLSVL.

This clonotype was detected a few times. V usage is TRBV7-2 and J usage is TRBJ2-3; the D gene is possibly TRBD1 (5 bases). Germline CDR1 SGHTA, CDR2 FQGNSA. CDR3 size: 14 residues. V shed 5 bases and J shed 7 bases, with 16 bases lying between them. The DNA of the CDR3 is TGTGCCAGCAGCCCTAGTCTCCCAGGGTATACGCAGTATTTT. This translates into CASSPSLPGYTQYF.

The chain links TRBV20-1 to TRBJ2-4; TRBD2 is a possible D gene (5 bases). Germline-derived CDR1 and CDR2 are DFQATT and SNEGSKA (reference sequence). This CDR3 is 15 amino acids long. Trimming removed 0 bases at V and 7 bases at J, with 16 bases between. The CDR3 protein is CSARDLRGEQNIQYF. CDR3 DNA: TGCAGTGCTAGAGATCTACGGGGAGAGCAGAACATTCAGTACTTC.

With regard to this clonotype: At one boundary the junction diverges from the germline segment, which might be a read error. The rearrangement uses TRBV6-1 and TRBJ1-5, with TRBD1 identical over 7 bases. Germline V gene data show CDR1 as MNHNS and CDR2 as SASEGT. The CDR3 consists of 16 residues. In DNA form, the CDR3 reads TGTACCAGCAGGAGGGAGGGGGCGCGGCAGACGGTGTCCCAGCATTTT. This gives the protein CTSRREGARQTVSQHF.

CDR3 sequence (DNA): TGTGCCAGCAGTTACGCGCAGGGGGGCACAGATACGCAGTATTTT. This codes for CASSYAQGGTDTQYF. The rearrangement links TRBV6-5 to TRBJ2-3; 7 nucleotides align to TRBD1. V lost 2 bases, J lost 1 base, and 3 bases stayed unmatched. CDR1 is MNHEY and CDR2 is SVGAGI in the germline V gene. This CDR3 has 15 amino acids.

The chain employs TRBV5-1 and TRBJ1-1; perhaps TRBD1 as D (6 bases). CDR3 length equals 21 residues. V lost 8 bases, J lost 3 bases, and 38 bases lay in between. CDR1 and CDR2 (germline): SGHRS, YFSETQ. CDR3 in amino acids: CARKQLEVDRRDTRGDTEAFF. The CDR3 DNA reads as TGCGCCAGGAAACAGCTCGAGGTGGATAGACGGGACACCCGAGGGGACACTGAAGCTTTCTTT.